The TCR beta chain under discussion was sequenced for a study of blood T cells in healthy people across ages. Germline V gives CDR1 DFQATT, CDR2 SNEGSKA (reference sequence). The CDR3 consists of 13 residues. Trimming pared 3 bases from V and 4 bases from J, leaving 11 bases between. This clonotype was recorded many times. It was with a sample-barcoded 5' primer and a J-beta primer mix that a second PCR of roughly 7 to 12 cycles was run. Each CDR3 protein gets one entry after TCRdb re-called the 5' RACE reads with MiXCR. The sample lists 650,000 to 700,000 distinct CDR3 sequences; roughly 32% were seen once.

The chain combines TRBV20-1 with TRBJ2-3; D gene ambiguous. The origin of this receptor is a woman aged 80 or older in good health. The sequencing sample was made of blood. CDR3 sequence reads: CSASVDQADTQYF. The DNA of the CDR3 is TGCAGTGCTAGTGTCGACCAGGCAGATACGCAGTATTTT.